This TCR beta chain was profiled in a study of control samples from healthy donors and cancer patients (TCRdb year 2020). The CDR3 measures 15 amino acids from cysteine to phenylalanine. Here the CDR3 DNA is all that survives: 45 bases in frame from base 1. V drops 2 bases and J drops 3 bases, leaving 12 bases in between. The germline V gene supplies CDR1 SGHTA and CDR2 FQGTGA. Libraries were prepared through the immunoSEQ multiplex PCR assay. TCRdb took this table from immuneACCESS and kept in-frame rearrangements with V and J called. Such tables lack part of the clones; where checked against another copy, unresolved V genes explain under half of the gap, and the rest is unexplained. The sample table records around 140,000 clones; around 90% of these occur just once. Roughly 2.7% of the sample goes to the ten largest clones. In regard to this clone: Its recognized antigen is unknown. No much larger clonotype is one base removed from it; base qualities were not supplied.

The chain joins TRBV7-3 to TRBJ2-3, and TRBD2 may be the D gene, going by 6 matching bases. This TCR derives from a man between 35 and 55 years old in good health. Sequenced sample: blood. CDR3 sequence: CASSLYGGVTDTQYF. The base sequence is TGTGCCAGCAGCTTATATGGAGGGGTGACAGATACGCAGTATTTT.